A single sample is the source of the 4 T cell receptor beta chains below, sequenced in a study of blood T cells in healthy people across ages. Using a J-beta primer mix together with a sample-barcoded 5' primer, a second PCR was run for roughly 6 to 11 cycles. TCRdb reprocessed the 5' RACE reads with MiXCR, giving one entry per CDR3 protein. The sample lists some 890,000 distinct CDR3 sequences; roughly 29% were seen once. These same data were also listed under a study on T cells of mothers and their children.

Sequencing was done on a sample of blood. Receptor source: a woman between 40 and 50 years old in good health.

Worth noting for this clonotype: This clone may be a read error of a much larger clone one base away. This chain connects TRBV27 to TRBJ2-7; no clear D gene. CDR3 length equals 13 residues. The V gene's germline CDR1 is MNHEY and CDR2 SMNVEV (reference sequence). CDR3 DNA: TGTGCCAGCAGTTTATCCAAGTACTACGAGCTGTACTTC. This translates into CASSLSKYYELYF.

This clonotype was counted between two and nine times. The chain carries TRBV19 and TRBJ2-5; possible D gene TRBD1, 6 bases. The DNA end is a closer match to TRBJ2-7, so the J assignment may be wrong. CDR3 length: 13 residues. Germline CDR1 LNHDA, CDR2 SQIVND (reference sequence). The CDR3 spells CASSMGADYEQYF. For the CDR3, the DNA is TGTGCCAGTAGTATGGGGGCCGACTACGAGCAGTACTTC.

The chain employs TRBV7-3 and TRBJ2-2, with D perhaps TRBD1 (6 bases). The CDR3 has 15 residues. Germline V CDR1 and CDR2: SGHTA, FQGTGA. V lost 2 bases and J lost 0, with 7 bases in between. The CDR3 reads CASSLGQPNTGELFF. The CDR3 DNA is TGTGCCAGCAGCTTAGGACAGCCGAACACCGGGGAGCTGTTTTTT.

This clonotype appeared a single time. V is TRBV12-3 or TRBV12-4 and J is TRBJ1-6; 11 bases line up with TRBD1. V trimming: 5 bases; J trimming: 10 bases; junction bases outside the gene matches: 7. The CDR3 is 15 residues long. CDR3 nucleotides: TGTGCCAGCAGTCCACGGACAGGGGGCTACTCACCCCTCCACTTT. Translation gives CASSPRTGGYSPLHF.